A selection of T cell receptor beta chains follows, all from one sample in a study of Graves' ophthalmopathy and Graves' hyperthyroidism. TCRdb fed the multiplex PCR reads into MiXCR, producing one record per CDR3 protein. The sample records around 1,200,000 distinct CDR3 sequences, roughly 35% being singletons. The sequenced material came from peripheral blood or thyroid tissue (not recorded which). The receptors derive from an adult man with Graves' hyperthyroidism. CDR3s include the opening cysteine and the closing phenylalanine or tryptophan. D genes are given only for firm matches. Clone size appears in some rows only: once, few, many, or a class for an expanded clone.

d_call: TRBD1; j_call: TRBJ1-1; clone_size: many; v_call: TRBV7-9; cdr3_aa: CASSLTGTGGKNTEAFF; cdr3_nt: TGTGCCAGCAGCCTAACCGGGACAGGGGGAAAAAACACTGAAGCTTTCTTT
d_call: NA; j_call: TRBJ2-7; clone_size: NA; v_call: TRBV19; cdr3_aa: CAAADRGSYEQYF; cdr3_nt: TGTGCGGCGGCGGATAGGGGGAGCTACGAGCAGTACTTC
d_call: NA; j_call: TRBJ2-7; clone_size: few; v_call: TRBV20-1; cdr3_aa: CSARGRDVTSYEQYF; cdr3_nt: TGCAGTGCTAGAGGACGGGACGTCACCTCCTACGAGCAGTACTTC
d_call: NA; j_call: TRBJ1-5; clone_size: many; v_call: TRBV7-2; cdr3_aa: CASSLSTAQPQHF; cdr3_nt: TGTGCCAGCAGCTTATCAACAGCTCAGCCCCAGCATTTT
d_call: TRBD1; j_call: TRBJ2-7; clone_size: NA; v_call: TRBV7-8; cdr3_aa: CASSEEPLGQAYEQYF; cdr3_nt: TGTGCCAGCAGTGAAGAACCACTTGGACAGGCCTACGAGCAGTACTTC
d_call: TRBD1; j_call: TRBJ1-2; clone_size: many; v_call: TRBV9; cdr3_aa: CASSVGTASYGYTF; cdr3_nt: TGTGCCAGCAGCGTGGGGACAGCGTCCTATGGCTACACCTTC
d_call: NA; j_call: TRBJ1-1; clone_size: NA; v_call: TRBV10-2; cdr3_aa: CASSQLRSRRNTEAFF; cdr3_nt: TGTGCCAGCAGCCAATTGAGATCACGTCGGAACACTGAAGCTTTCTTT
d_call: NA; j_call: TRBJ1-2; clone_size: many; v_call: TRBV12-3/TRBV12-4; cdr3_aa: CASSFGGGPLYGYTF; cdr3_nt: TGTGCCAGCAGTTTCGGGGGAGGACCCCTGTATGGCTACACCTTC
d_call: NA; j_call: TRBJ1-6; clone_size: NA; v_call: TRBV10-3; cdr3_aa: CASRLGLYDSPLHF; cdr3_nt: TGTGCCAGCAGACTGGGACTCTATGATTCACCCCTCCACTTT
d_call: TRBD1; j_call: TRBJ2-2; clone_size: few; v_call: TRBV6-1; cdr3_aa: CASRPPGQANTGELFF; cdr3_nt: TGTGCCAGCAGACCACCGGGACAGGCCAACACCGGGGAGCTGTTTTTT
d_call: TRBD1; j_call: TRBJ2-5; clone_size: NA; v_call: TRBV7-9; cdr3_aa: CASSPWTGGKTQYF; cdr3_nt: TGTGCCAGCAGCCCCTGGACAGGGGGGAAGACCCAGTACTTC
d_call: NA; j_call: TRBJ1-5; clone_size: many; v_call: TRBV11-2; cdr3_aa: CASSQTGFNQPQHF; cdr3_nt: TGTGCCAGCAGCCAAACAGGTTTCAATCAGCCCCAGCATTTT
d_call: NA; j_call: TRBJ1-2; clone_size: NA; v_call: TRBV2; cdr3_aa: CASKRDIYTF; cdr3_nt: TGTGCCAGCAAGCGTGATATCTACACCTTC
d_call: NA; j_call: TRBJ2-7; clone_size: few; v_call: TRBV5-6; cdr3_aa: CASSQGITRQTYEQYF; cdr3_nt: TGTGCCAGCAGCCAGGGGATCACACGACAGACCTACGAGCAGTACTTC
d_call: NA; j_call: TRBJ2-2; clone_size: few; v_call: TRBV20-1; cdr3_aa: CSAQKATIANTGELFF; cdr3_nt: TGCAGTGCTCAAAAGGCGACAATCGCGAACACCGGGGAGCTGTTTTTT
d_call: TRBD2; j_call: TRBJ2-7; clone_size: few; v_call: TRBV7-6; cdr3_aa: CASRRASGGNSYEQYF; cdr3_nt: TGTGCCAGCAGAAGGGCTAGCGGGGGTAACTCCTACGAGCAGTACTTC
d_call: TRBD1; j_call: TRBJ2-7; clone_size: NA; v_call: TRBV20-1; cdr3_aa: CSAREGDRAYEQYF; cdr3_nt: TGCAGTGCTAGGGAAGGGGACAGAGCCTACGAGCAGTACTTC
d_call: TRBD2; j_call: TRBJ2-7; clone_size: NA; v_call: TRBV9; cdr3_aa: CASSGGGGYNEQYF; cdr3_nt: TGTGCCAGCAGCGGAGGCGGGGGTTACAATGAGCAGTACTTC
d_call: NA; j_call: TRBJ2-7; clone_size: NA; v_call: TRBV7-3; cdr3_aa: CASSYWGDEQYF; cdr3_nt: TGTGCCAGCAGTTACTGGGGGGACGAGCAGTACTTC
d_call: TRBD2; j_call: TRBJ2-2; clone_size: few; v_call: TRBV10-3; cdr3_aa: CASSWTSGANTGELFF; cdr3_nt: TGTGCCAGCAGTTGGACTAGCGGGGCGAACACCGGGGAGCTGTTTTTT
d_call: NA; j_call: TRBJ2-7; clone_size: once; v_call: TRBV20-1; cdr3_aa: CSASRQAEEQYF; cdr3_nt: TGCAGTGCTAGTCGGCAGGCGGAGGAGCAGTACTTC
d_call: TRBD1; j_call: TRBJ1-6; clone_size: once; v_call: TRBV7-2; cdr3_aa: CASSLDRDGRGGSPLHF; cdr3_nt: TGTGCCAGCAGCTTGGACAGGGATGGGAGAGGCGGCTCACCCCTCCACTTT
d_call: TRBD1; j_call: TRBJ2-5; clone_size: many; v_call: TRBV5-4; cdr3_aa: CASNPDRGTQYF; cdr3_nt: TGTGCCAGCAATCCGGACAGGGGGACCCAGTACTTC
d_call: NA; j_call: TRBJ2-7; clone_size: NA; v_call: TRBV30; cdr3_aa: CAWSATLGVYEQYF; cdr3_nt: TGTGCCTGGAGCGCCACCCTAGGGGTTTACGAGCAGTACTTC
d_call: NA; j_call: TRBJ1-5; clone_size: few; v_call: TRBV13; cdr3_aa: CASSLGRAGNQPQHF; cdr3_nt: TGTGCCAGCAGCTTAGGCCGCGCCGGCAATCAGCCCCAGCATTTT
d_call: NA; j_call: TRBJ2-7; clone_size: NA; v_call: TRBV29-1; cdr3_aa: CSVVWTHTYEQYF; cdr3_nt: TGCAGCGTCGTATGGACCCACACCTACGAGCAGTACTTC
d_call: NA; j_call: TRBJ1-5; clone_size: NA; v_call: TRBV4-1; cdr3_aa: CASSQVRNQPQHF; cdr3_nt: TGCGCCAGCAGCCAAGTACGGAATCAGCCCCAGCATTTT
d_call: NA; j_call: TRBJ2-2; clone_size: NA; v_call: TRBV20-1; cdr3_aa: CSASVTGELFF; cdr3_nt: TGCAGTGCTAGTGTAACCGGGGAGCTGTTTTTT
d_call: TRBD1; j_call: TRBJ2-5; clone_size: NA; v_call: TRBV29-1; cdr3_aa: CSASGTGGQETQYF; cdr3_nt: TGCAGCGCTTCGGGGACAGGGGGCCAAGAGACCCAGTACTTC
d_call: NA; j_call: TRBJ1-6; clone_size: few; v_call: TRBV25-1; cdr3_aa: CASSYSSLSSYNSPLHF; cdr3_nt: TGTGCCAGCAGTTACTCCAGCCTTAGCTCCTATAATTCACCCCTCCACTTT
d_call: NA; j_call: TRBJ1-5; clone_size: NA; v_call: TRBV2; cdr3_aa: CARKGVRRFGFLDQPQHF; cdr3_nt: TGTGCCAGGAAAGGGGTGAGGCGGTTCGGGTTCTTAGATCAGCCCCAGCATTTT
d_call: NA; j_call: TRBJ1-1; clone_size: many; v_call: TRBV7-6; cdr3_aa: CASSPEPDLDSTEAFF; cdr3_nt: TGTGCCAGCAGCCCCGAACCCGACCTGGACAGCACTGAAGCTTTCTTT
d_call: NA; j_call: TRBJ2-5; clone_size: NA; v_call: TRBV15; cdr3_aa: CATSRDHSAAQETQYF; cdr3_nt: TGTGCCACCAGCAGAGATCACTCGGCGGCCCAAGAGACCCAGTACTTC
d_call: TRBD1; j_call: TRBJ2-2; clone_size: NA; v_call: TRBV6-6; cdr3_aa: CASSRGTGGFNTGELFF; cdr3_nt: TGTGCCAGCAGCCGAGGGACAGGGGGCTTTAACACCGGGGAGCTGTTTTTT
d_call: NA; j_call: TRBJ1-2; clone_size: few; v_call: TRBV6-2/TRBV6-3; cdr3_aa: CASSYDRRGYTF; cdr3_nt: TGTGCCAGCAGTTACGACCGCCGTGGCTACACCTTC
d_call: NA; j_call: TRBJ2-7; clone_size: many; v_call: TRBV7-9; cdr3_aa: CASSFDSIQYF; cdr3_nt: TGTGCCAGCAGCTTTGACAGCATCCAGTACTTC
d_call: TRBD1; j_call: TRBJ1-5; clone_size: many; v_call: TRBV19; cdr3_aa: CASTSYRGRRLAQHF; cdr3_nt: TGTGCCAGTACGAGCTACAGGGGTCGAAGGCTCGCCCAGCATTTT
d_call: TRBD1; j_call: TRBJ1-3; clone_size: NA; v_call: TRBV29-1; cdr3_aa: CSVGQGARVSGNTIYF; cdr3_nt: TGCAGCGTAGGACAGGGGGCGCGGGTCTCTGGAAACACCATATATTTT
d_call: TRBD1; j_call: TRBJ1-2; clone_size: once; v_call: TRBV2; cdr3_aa: CARTGQEEGYTF; cdr3_nt: TGTGCCAGGACGGGACAGGAGGAAGGCTACACCTTC
d_call: NA; j_call: TRBJ2-2; clone_size: once; v_call: TRBV25-1; cdr3_aa: CASSEFPGRELFF; cdr3_nt: TGTGCCAGCAGTGAATTCCCGGGGCGGGAGCTGTTTTTT
d_call: NA; j_call: TRBJ1-2; clone_size: many; v_call: TRBV6-5; cdr3_aa: CASRGRDQVSGYTF; cdr3_nt: TGTGCCAGCAGAGGCCGGGACCAGGTCAGCGGCTACACCTTC
d_call: NA; j_call: TRBJ1-1; clone_size: NA; v_call: TRBV6-6; cdr3_aa: CASSYSSSLGTEAFF; cdr3_nt: TGTGCCAGCAGTTACAGCAGCTCCCTAGGGACTGAAGCTTTCTTT
d_call: NA; j_call: TRBJ2-5; clone_size: NA; v_call: TRBV7-2; cdr3_aa: CASSQNLAGRYQETQYF; cdr3_nt: TGTGCCAGCAGTCAGAATCTAGCTGGGAGGTACCAAGAGACCCAGTACTTC
d_call: TRBD1; j_call: TRBJ1-2; clone_size: NA; v_call: TRBV18; cdr3_aa: CASSPPSQGGGYTF; cdr3_nt: TGTGCCAGCTCACCACCGTCGCAAGGGGGCGGCTACACCTTC
d_call: TRBD1; j_call: TRBJ1-4; clone_size: few; v_call: TRBV6-6; cdr3_aa: CASSYSDRGPKLFF; cdr3_nt: TGTGCCAGCAGTTACTCCGACAGGGGCCCTAAACTGTTTTTT
d_call: TRBD2; j_call: TRBJ2-7; clone_size: few; v_call: TRBV20-1; cdr3_aa: CSAQLAEAYEQYF; cdr3_nt: TGCAGTGCACAACTAGCGGAAGCTTACGAGCAGTACTTC
d_call: NA; j_call: TRBJ1-5; clone_size: many; v_call: TRBV15; cdr3_aa: CATSRESRNQPQHF; cdr3_nt: TGTGCCACCAGCAGAGAGAGTCGGAATCAGCCCCAGCATTTT
d_call: NA; j_call: TRBJ2-7; clone_size: many; v_call: TRBV7-8; cdr3_aa: CASSLGFGYEQYF; cdr3_nt: TGTGCCAGCAGCTTAGGTTTCGGTTACGAGCAGTACTTC
d_call: NA; j_call: TRBJ1-5; clone_size: once; v_call: TRBV10-3; cdr3_aa: CAISYDRGPNEKLFFGSGTQRF; cdr3_nt: NA
d_call: TRBD1; j_call: TRBJ1-2; clone_size: NA; v_call: TRBV19; cdr3_aa: CASSSQGVGGYTF; cdr3_nt: TGTGCCAGTAGTTCTCAGGGGGTCGGTGGCTACACCTTC
d_call: TRBD2; j_call: TRBJ2-7; clone_size: few; v_call: TRBV7-2; cdr3_aa: CASSLEASGSHEQYF; cdr3_nt: TGTGCCAGCAGCTTAGAGGCTAGCGGGAGCCACGAGCAGTACTTC
d_call: NA; j_call: TRBJ1-2; clone_size: few; v_call: TRBV20-1; cdr3_aa: CSANSWNYGYTF; cdr3_nt: TGCAGTGCTAACTCCTGGAACTATGGCTACACCTTC
d_call: NA; j_call: TRBJ1-1; clone_size: few; v_call: TRBV19; cdr3_aa: CASSIGTGRNTEAFF; cdr3_nt: TGTGCCAGTAGTATTGGTACAGGGAGGAACACTGAAGCTTTCTTT
d_call: NA; j_call: TRBJ2-5; clone_size: NA; v_call: TRBV29-1; cdr3_aa: CSENKRGTYF; cdr3_nt: TGCAGCGAGAATAAGAGAGGCACGTACTTC